Listed below are T cell receptor beta chains from one sample, sequenced in a study of blood T cell repertoires in COVID-19. Sequencing was performed with immunoSEQ multiplex PCR; in TCRdb, only in-frame clones are kept and a portion is missing. The sample has some 73,000 clones, more than 60% seen once; the top ten hold more than 20%. Sequencing input: peripheral blood. Receptors were obtained from a man aged 55 to 70 with acute or convalescent COVID-19. The CDR3 runs from the conserved cysteine through the conserved F or W. D genes are given only for firm matches. Expanded clones are given a class, and other clones once, few, many or no size at all.

abundance: -
d_gene: -
j_gene: TRBJ2-2
v_gene: TRBV28
CDR3aa: CASSQTAGELFF
CDR3nt: TGTGCCAGCAGCCAAACAGCCGGGGAGCTGTTTTTT

abundance: -
d_gene: -
j_gene: TRBJ2-3
v_gene: TRBV28
CDR3aa: CASSFGPDGQGDTQYF
CDR3nt: TGTGCCAGCAGTTTCGGTCCGGATGGCCAGGGGGATACGCAGTATTTT

abundance: -
d_gene: TRBD1
j_gene: TRBJ1-1
v_gene: TRBV5-8
CDR3aa: CASSGDREDTEAFF
CDR3nt: TGTGCCAGCAGCGGCGACAGGGAGGACACTGAAGCTTTCTTT

abundance: -
d_gene: TRBD2
j_gene: TRBJ2-3
v_gene: TRBV5-4
CDR3aa: CATSSGGSTDTQYF
CDR3nt: TGTGCCACCTCTAGCGGGGGAAGCACAGATACGCAGTATTTT

abundance: few
d_gene: -
j_gene: TRBJ1-2
v_gene: TRBV4-2
CDR3aa: CASKQGDYGYTF
CDR3nt: TGTGCCAGCAAACAGGGTGACTATGGCTACACCTTC

abundance: -
d_gene: -
j_gene: TRBJ1-4
v_gene: TRBV19
CDR3aa: CASTGALTGPLDEKLFF
CDR3nt: TGTGCCAGTACTGGGGCCTTAACTGGGCCTCTGGATGAAAAACTGTTTTTT

abundance: -
d_gene: -
j_gene: TRBJ1-2
v_gene: TRBV4-1
CDR3aa: CASSQGGTGGGYTF
CDR3nt: TGCGCCAGCAGCCAAGGCGGCACAGGAGGGGGCTACACCTTC

abundance: -
d_gene: -
j_gene: TRBJ2-1
v_gene: TRBV28
CDR3aa: CASRGRGGSHEQFF
CDR3nt: TGTGCCAGCAGAGGTCGTGGGGGGAGCCATGAGCAGTTCTTC

abundance: -
d_gene: -
j_gene: TRBJ1-4
v_gene: TRBV3-1/TRBV3-2
CDR3aa: CASSRGDPRLGEKLFF
CDR3nt: TGTGCCAGCAGCCGCGGGGATCCAAGGCTGGGGGAAAAACTGTTTTTT

abundance: -
d_gene: -
j_gene: TRBJ1-5
v_gene: TRBV7-8
CDR3aa: CASSLERYQPQHF
CDR3nt: TGTGCCAGCAGCTTAGAGCGGTATCAGCCCCAGCATTTT